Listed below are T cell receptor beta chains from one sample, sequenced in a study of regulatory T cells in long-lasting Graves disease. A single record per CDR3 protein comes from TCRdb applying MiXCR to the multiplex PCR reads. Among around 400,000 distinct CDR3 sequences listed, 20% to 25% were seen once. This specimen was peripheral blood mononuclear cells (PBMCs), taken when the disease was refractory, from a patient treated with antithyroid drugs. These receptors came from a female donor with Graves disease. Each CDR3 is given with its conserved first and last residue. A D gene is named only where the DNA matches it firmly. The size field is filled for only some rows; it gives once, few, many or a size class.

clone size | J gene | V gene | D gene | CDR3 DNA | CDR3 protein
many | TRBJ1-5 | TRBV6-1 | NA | TGTGCCAGCAGTCTTGACGGTTTAGGTCAGCCCCAGCATTTT | CASSLDGLGQPQHF
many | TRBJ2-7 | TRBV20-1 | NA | TGCAGTGCCCCACCGGGCAGCCACTACGAGCAGTACTTC | CSAPPGSHYEQYF
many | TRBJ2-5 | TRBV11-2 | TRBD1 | TGTGCCAGCAGCTTAGATACAGGGGAAGAGACCCAGTACTTC | CASSLDTGEETQYF
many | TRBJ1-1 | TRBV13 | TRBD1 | TGTGCCAGCGGCGGCGAACAGGGGAGCACTGAAGCTTTCTTT | CASGGEQGSTEAFF
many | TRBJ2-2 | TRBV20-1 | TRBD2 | TGCAGTGCTAGAGGGGGACTAGCGGGAGTACACACCGGGGAGCTGTTTTTT | CSARGGLAGVHTGELFF
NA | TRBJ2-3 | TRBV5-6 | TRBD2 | TGTGCCAGCAGCTACATAACTAGCGGGAAGAGGACAGATACGCAGTATTTT | CASSYITSGKRTDTQYF
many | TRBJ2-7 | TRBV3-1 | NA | TGTGCCAGCAGCCAAGTAGGAGGGAACGAGCAGTACTTC | CASSQVGGNEQYF
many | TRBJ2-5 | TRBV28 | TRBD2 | TGTGCCAGCAGCAAAGCGGGAGACGCAGAGACCCAGTACTTC | CASSKAGDAETQYF
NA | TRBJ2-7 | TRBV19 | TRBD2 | TGTGCCAGTAGTATAAAAGCGGGAGTCTACGAGCAGTACTTC | CASSIKAGVYEQYF
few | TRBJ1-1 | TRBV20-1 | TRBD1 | TGCAGTGCTAATAGGGGGCTGAACACTGAAGCTTTCTTT | CSANRGLNTEAFF
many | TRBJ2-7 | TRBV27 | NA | TGTGCCAGCAGTCTCCTGGGGTCGGCCACCTACGAGCAGTACTTC | CASSLLGSATYEQYF
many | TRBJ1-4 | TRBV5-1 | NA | TGCGCCAGCAGCTCACAGGGAGCAACTAATGAAAAACTGTTTTTT | CASSSQGATNEKLFF
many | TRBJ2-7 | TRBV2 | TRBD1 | TGTGCCAGCAAAGGAGACAGGGGATCATCCTACGAGCAGTACTTC | CASKGDRGSSYEQYF
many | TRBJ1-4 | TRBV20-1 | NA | TGCAGTGCCTTTCTTTCAGCCAATGAAAAACTGTTTTTT | CSAFLSANEKLFF
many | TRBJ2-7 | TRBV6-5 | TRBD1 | TGTGCCAGCAGTTACGTCGGGACAGGGACCTACGAGCAGTACTTC | CASSYVGTGTYEQYF
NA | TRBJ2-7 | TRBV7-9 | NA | TGTGCCAGCAGCTTTGGTCCGGGGGCGGGGGCTCTGGGGAACGAGCAGTACTTC | CASSFGPGAGALGNEQYF
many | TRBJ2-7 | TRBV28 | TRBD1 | TGTGCCAGCAGTCCGGGACAGGGTATAGGGAACGAGCAGTACTTC | CASSPGQGIGNEQYF
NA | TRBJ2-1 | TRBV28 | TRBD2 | TGTGCCAGCATTGCAGGGTCTAGCGGGTTCTCCTACAATGAGCAGTTCTTC | CASIAGSSGFSYNEQFF
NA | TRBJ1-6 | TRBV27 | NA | TGTGCCAGCAGTAGAGGGACCCCTGAGTATAATTCACCCCTCCACTTT | CASSRGTPEYNSPLHF
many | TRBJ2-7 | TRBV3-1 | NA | TGTGCCAGCAGCCAACTAGCTGGCTCCTACGAGCAGTACTTC | CASSQLAGSYEQYF
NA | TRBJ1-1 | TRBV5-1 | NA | TGCGCCAGCAGCTTTGGATACTTAGACGGCGTTGAAGCTTTCTTT | CASSFGYLDGVEAFF
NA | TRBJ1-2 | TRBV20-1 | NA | TGCAGTGCTCGCTCAGGACAGTCCTATGGCTACACCTTC | CSARSGQSYGYTF
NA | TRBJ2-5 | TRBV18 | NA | TGTGCCAGCTCATCTGGACACGAAGAGACCCAGTACTTC | CASSSGHEETQYF
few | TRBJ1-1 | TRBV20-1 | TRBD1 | TGCAGTGCTAGCGCGGGACAGGGATCTAGGACTGAAGCTTTCTTT | CSASAGQGSRTEAFF
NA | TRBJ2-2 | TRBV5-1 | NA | TGCGCCAGCAGCTTGGAATTAGTTGGCAGGGAGCTGTTTTTT | CASSLELVGRELFF
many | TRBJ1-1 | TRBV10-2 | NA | TGCGCCAGCAGTGAGTCGGGGAACACTGAAGCTTTCTTT | CASSESGNTEAFF
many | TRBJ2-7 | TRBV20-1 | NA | TGCAGTGCTAGAGGTCCGGCAGTCTCCTACGAGCAGTACTTC | CSARGPAVSYEQYF
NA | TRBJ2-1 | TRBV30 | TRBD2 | TGTGCCTGGAACGGACTAGCGGGAGATGAGCAGTTCTTC | CAWNGLAGDEQFF
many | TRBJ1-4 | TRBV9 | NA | TGTGCCAGCAGCGTTGGGCTAGGTGAAAAACTGTTTTTT | CASSVGLGEKLFF
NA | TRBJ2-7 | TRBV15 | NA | TGTGCCACCAGCAAAAGGGACGGAACCTACGAGCAGTACTTC | CATSKRDGTYEQYF
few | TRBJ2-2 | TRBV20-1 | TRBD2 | TGCAGTGCTATCGGGAGGGCCGTTCCCACCGGGGAGCTGTTTTTT | CSAIGRAVPTGELFF
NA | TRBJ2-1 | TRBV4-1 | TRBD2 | TGCGCCAGCAGCCAAGATGAACTAGCGGGAGTTATCGATGAGCAGTTCTTC | CASSQDELAGVIDEQFF